The clone carrying this TCR beta chain was recorded at least ten times. The data stem from a study of T-cell reconstitution after alpha-beta-depleted transplantation in children. The germline gives CDR1 MNHEY, CDR2 SVGAGI. V gave up 2 bases and J gave up 8 bases; unmatched junction bases: 14. This CDR3 region has 17 residues. Unique molecular identifiers were incorporated during preparation of the TCRbeta library. TCRdb reprocessed the PCR reads via MiXCR and lists one record per CDR3 protein. Altogether about half a million distinct CDR3 sequences are present, around 13% being singletons, with the ten largest covering about 5%.

Sequences were derived from PBMCs from the stem cell graft donor, sampled from the stem cell graft. The TCR comes from a human donor who donated a stem cell graft to a child with combined immunodeficiency. The chain is built from TRBV6-5 and TRBJ1-4, with TRBD1 matching over 7 bases. CDR3 sequence (DNA): TGTGCCAGCAGTTACCGTTCAGGGGGAAGACGGAGGGAAAAACTGTTTTTT. As protein: CASSYRSGGRRREKLFF.